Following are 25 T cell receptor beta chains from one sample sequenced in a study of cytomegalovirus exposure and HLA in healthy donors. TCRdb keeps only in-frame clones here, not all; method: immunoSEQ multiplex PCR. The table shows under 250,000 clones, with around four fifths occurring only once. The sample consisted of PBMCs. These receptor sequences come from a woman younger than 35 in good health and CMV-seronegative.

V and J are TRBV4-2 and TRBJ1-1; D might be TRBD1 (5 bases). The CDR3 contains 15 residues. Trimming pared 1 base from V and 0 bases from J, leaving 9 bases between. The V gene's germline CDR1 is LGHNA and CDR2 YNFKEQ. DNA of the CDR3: TGTGCCAGCAGCCAAGTGGGGGATATGAACACTGAAGCTTTCTTT. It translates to CASSQVGDMNTEAFF.

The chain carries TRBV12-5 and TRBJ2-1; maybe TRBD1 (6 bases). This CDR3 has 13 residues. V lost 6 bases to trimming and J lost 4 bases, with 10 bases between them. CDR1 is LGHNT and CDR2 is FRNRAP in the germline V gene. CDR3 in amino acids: CASGGTTYNEQFF. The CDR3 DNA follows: TGTGCTAGTGGGGGGACAACATACAATGAGCAGTTCTTC.

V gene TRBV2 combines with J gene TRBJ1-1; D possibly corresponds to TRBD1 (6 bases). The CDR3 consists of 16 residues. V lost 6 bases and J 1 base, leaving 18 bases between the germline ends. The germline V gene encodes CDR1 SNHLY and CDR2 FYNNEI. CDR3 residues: CASRVVGGAKNTEAFF. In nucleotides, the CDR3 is TGTGCCAGCAGGGTGGTCGGGGGGGCGAAGAACACTGAAGCTTTCTTT.

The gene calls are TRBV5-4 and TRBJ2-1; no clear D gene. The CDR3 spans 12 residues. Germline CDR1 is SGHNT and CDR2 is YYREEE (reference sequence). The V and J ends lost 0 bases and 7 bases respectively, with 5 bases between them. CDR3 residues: CASSLDWNEQFF. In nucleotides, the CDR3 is TGTGCCAGCAGCTTGGACTGGAATGAGCAGTTCTTC. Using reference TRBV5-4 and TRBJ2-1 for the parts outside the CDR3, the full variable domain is ETGVTQSPTHLIKTRGQQVTLRCSSQSGHNTVSWYQQALGQGPQFIFQYYREEENGRGNFPPRFSGLQFPNYSSELNVNALELDDSALYLCASSLDWNEQFFGPGTRLTVL.

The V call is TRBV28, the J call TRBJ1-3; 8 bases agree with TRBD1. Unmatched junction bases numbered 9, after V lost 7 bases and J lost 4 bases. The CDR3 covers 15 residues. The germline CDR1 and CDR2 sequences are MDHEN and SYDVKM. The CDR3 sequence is CASIRTGSRGNTIYF. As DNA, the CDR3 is TGTGCCAGCATCCGGACAGGGTCTAGAGGAAACACCATATATTTT.

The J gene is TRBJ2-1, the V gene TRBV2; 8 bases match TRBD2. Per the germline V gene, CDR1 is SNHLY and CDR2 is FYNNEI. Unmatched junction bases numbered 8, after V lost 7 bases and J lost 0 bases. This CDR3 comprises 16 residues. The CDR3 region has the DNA TGTGCCAGCACGAAACTAGCGGCCAGCTCCTACAATGAGCAGTTCTTC. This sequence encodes CASTKLAASSYNEQFF.

The CDR3 sequence: CSAPDVETGGGEAFF. The CDR3 bases are TGCAGCGCCCCAGACGTCGAGACAGGGGGTGGTGAAGCTTTCTTT. The chain couples TRBV29-1 to TRBJ1-1; 9 bases agree with TRBD1. With V trimmed by 7 bases and J by 7 bases, 16 bases remained unmatched. The CDR3 contains 15 residues. CDR1 is SQVTM and CDR2 is ANQGSEA in the germline V gene.

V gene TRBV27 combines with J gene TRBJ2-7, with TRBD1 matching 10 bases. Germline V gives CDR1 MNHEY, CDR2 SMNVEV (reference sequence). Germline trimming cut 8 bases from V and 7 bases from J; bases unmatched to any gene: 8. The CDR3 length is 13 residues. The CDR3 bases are TGTGCCAGCCGGGACAGGGGCACCCGGGAGCAGTACTTC. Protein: CASRDRGTREQYF.

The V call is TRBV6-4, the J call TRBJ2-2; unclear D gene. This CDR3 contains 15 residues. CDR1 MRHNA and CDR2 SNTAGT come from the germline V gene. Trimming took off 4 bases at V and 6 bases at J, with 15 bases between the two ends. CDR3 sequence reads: CASSVDLDGAGELFF. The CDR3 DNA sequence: TGTGCCAGCAGTGTAGACTTAGATGGCGCCGGGGAGCTGTTTTTT.

The CDR3 DNA sequence: TGTGCCAGTACGACAGGAAAGGGAAAACTGTTTTTT. Protein product: CASTTGKGKLFF. The rearrangement joins TRBV19 to TRBJ1-4; TRBD1 is a possible D gene (6 bases). The CDR3 has 12 residues. V was cut by 7 bases and J by 10 bases, with 13 bases left in between. The germline CDR1 and CDR2 sequences are LNHDA and SQIVND (reference sequence).

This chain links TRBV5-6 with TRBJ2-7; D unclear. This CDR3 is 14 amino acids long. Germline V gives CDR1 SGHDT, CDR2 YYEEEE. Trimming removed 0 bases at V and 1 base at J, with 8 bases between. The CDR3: CASSLGRLSYEQYF. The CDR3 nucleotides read TGTGCCAGCAGCTTGGGTAGGCTTTCCTACGAGCAGTACTTC.

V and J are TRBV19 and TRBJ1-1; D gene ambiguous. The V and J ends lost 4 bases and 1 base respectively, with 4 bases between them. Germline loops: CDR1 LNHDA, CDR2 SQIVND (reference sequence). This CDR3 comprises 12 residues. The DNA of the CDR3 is TGTGCCAGTAGTACCACGAACACTGAAGCTTTCTTT. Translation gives CASSTTNTEAFF.

The CDR3 loop is CSSRTGGDVSGYTF. CDR3 nucleotide sequence: TGCAGCTCTAGGACAGGGGGCGATGTCAGTGGCTACACCTTC. The chain uses TRBV29-1 and TRBJ1-2, with 11 bases that match TRBD1. The CDR3 is 14 amino acids. V gave up 8 bases and J gave up 7 bases; unmatched junction bases: 12. Germline assignment: CDR1 SQVTM and CDR2 ANQGSEA.

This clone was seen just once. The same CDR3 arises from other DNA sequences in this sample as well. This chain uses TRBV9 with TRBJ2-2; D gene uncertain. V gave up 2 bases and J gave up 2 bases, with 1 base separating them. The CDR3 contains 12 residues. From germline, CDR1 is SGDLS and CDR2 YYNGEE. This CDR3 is CASSVNTGELFF. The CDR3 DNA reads TGTGCCAGCAGCGTTAACACCGGGGAGCTGTTTTTT.

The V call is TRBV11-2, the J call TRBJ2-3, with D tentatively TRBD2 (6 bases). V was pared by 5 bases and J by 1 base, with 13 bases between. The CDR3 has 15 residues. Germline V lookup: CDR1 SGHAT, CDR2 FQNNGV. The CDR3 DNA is TGTGCCAGCAGCCCATGGACTACCCGCACAGATACGCAGTATTTT. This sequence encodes CASSPWTTRTDTQYF.

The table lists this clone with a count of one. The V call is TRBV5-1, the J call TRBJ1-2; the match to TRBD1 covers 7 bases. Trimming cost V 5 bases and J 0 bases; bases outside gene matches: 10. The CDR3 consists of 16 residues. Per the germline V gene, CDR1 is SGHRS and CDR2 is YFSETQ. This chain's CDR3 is CASSFAGGETNYGYTF. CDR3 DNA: TGCGCCAGCAGTTTTGCAGGGGGTGAGACTAACTATGGCTACACCTTC.

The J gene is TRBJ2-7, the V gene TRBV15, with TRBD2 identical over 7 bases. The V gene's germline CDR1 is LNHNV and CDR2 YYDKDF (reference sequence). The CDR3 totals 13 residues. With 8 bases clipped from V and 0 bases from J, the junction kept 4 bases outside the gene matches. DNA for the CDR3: TGTGCCACCGGAACGGGGGGCTCCTACGAGCAGTACTTC. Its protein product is CATGTGGSYEQYF. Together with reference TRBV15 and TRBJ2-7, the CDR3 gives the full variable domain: DAMVIQNPRYQVTQFGKPVTLSCSQTLNHNVMYWYQQKSSQAPKLLFHYYDKDFNNEADTPDNFQSRRPNTSFCFLDIRSPGLGDTAMYLCATGTGGSYEQYFGPGTRLTVT.

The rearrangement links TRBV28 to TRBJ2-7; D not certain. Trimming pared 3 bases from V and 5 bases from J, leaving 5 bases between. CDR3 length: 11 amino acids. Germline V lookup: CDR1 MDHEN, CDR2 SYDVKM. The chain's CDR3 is CASSLNDEQYF. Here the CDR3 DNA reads TGTGCCAGCAGTTTGAATGACGAGCAGTACTTC.

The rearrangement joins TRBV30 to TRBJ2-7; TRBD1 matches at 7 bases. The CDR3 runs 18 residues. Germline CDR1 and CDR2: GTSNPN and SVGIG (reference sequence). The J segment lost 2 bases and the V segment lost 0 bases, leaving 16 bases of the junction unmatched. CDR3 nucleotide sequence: TGTGCCTGGAGTGTAAAATGGAGCGAGACAGGGTATCCCTACGAGCAGTACTTC. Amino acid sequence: CAWSVKWSETGYPYEQYF.

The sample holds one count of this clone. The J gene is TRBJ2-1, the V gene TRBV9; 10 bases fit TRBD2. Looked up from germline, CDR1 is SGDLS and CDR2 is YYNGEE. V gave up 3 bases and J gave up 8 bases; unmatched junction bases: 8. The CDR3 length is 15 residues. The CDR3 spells CASSAPGLASDEQFF. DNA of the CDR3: TGTGCCAGCAGCGCGCCGGGACTAGCGTCCGATGAGCAGTTCTTC.

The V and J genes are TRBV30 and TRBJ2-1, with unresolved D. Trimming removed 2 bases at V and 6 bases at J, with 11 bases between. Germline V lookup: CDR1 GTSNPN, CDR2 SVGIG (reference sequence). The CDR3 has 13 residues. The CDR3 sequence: CAWSTLTGNEQFF. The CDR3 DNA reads TGTGCCTGGAGTACCCTTACGGGCAATGAGCAGTTCTTC. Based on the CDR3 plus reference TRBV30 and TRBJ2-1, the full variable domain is SQTIHQWPATLVQPVGSPLSLECTVEGTSNPNLYWYRQAAGRGLQLLFYSVGIGQISSEVPQNLSASRPQDRQFILSSKKLLLSDSGFYLCAWSTLTGNEQFFGPGTRLTVL.

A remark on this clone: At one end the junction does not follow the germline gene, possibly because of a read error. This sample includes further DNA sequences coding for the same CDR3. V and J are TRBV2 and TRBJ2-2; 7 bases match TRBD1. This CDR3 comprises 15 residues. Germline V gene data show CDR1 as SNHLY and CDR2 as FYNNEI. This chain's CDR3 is CASSEDRANTGELFF. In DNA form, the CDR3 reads TGTGCCAGCAGCGAAGACAGGGCGAACACCGGGGAGCTGTTTTTT. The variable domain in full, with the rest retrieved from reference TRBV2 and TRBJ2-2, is EPEVTQTPSHQVTQMGQEVILRCVPISNHLYFYWYRQILGQKVEFLVSFYNNEISEKSEIFDDQFSVERPDGSNFTLKIRSTKLEDSAMYFCASSEDRANTGELFFGEGSRLTVL.

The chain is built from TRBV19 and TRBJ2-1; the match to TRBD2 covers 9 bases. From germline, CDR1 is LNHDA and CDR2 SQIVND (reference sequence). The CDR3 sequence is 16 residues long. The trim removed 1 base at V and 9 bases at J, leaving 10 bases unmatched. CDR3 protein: CASSIAGAGGAFEQFF. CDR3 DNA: TGTGCCAGTAGTATAGCAGGGGCGGGAGGGGCCTTTGAGCAGTTCTTC.

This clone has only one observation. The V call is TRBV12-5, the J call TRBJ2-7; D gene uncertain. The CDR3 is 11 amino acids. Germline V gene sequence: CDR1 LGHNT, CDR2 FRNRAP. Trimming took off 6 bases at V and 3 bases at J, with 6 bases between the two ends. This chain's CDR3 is CASGDDYEQYF. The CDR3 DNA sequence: TGTGCTAGTGGGGACGACTACGAGCAGTACTTC.

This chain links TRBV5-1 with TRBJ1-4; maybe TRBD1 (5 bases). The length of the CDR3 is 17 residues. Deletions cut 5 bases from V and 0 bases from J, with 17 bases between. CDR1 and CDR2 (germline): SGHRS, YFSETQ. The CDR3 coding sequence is TGCGCCAGCAGATCTGGCGGGACTCTCTCAACTAATGAAAAACTGTTTTTT. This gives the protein CASRSGGTLSTNEKLFF.